This T cell receptor beta chain was obtained from a study of vaccination and CD4 T cells after COVID-19. Overall study context: Convalescent donors totaled six males and four females, including two who were Hispanic. The study collected post-vaccine samples a median 72 days after dose two, with a range of 14 to 241. Overlapping SARS-CoV-2, HCoV-NL63, HCoV-OC43 and HCoV-229E spike peptides were used to stimulate cells.

The CDR3 is 17 residues long. Germline assignment: CDR1 SGHTA and CDR2 FQGNSA. V lost 1 base and J 2 bases, leaving 14 bases between the germline ends. Treatment given: approximately 11-day PBMC culture with coronavirus spike peptide pools or control peptides (ViraFEST assay). These CD4+ T cells came from an unexposed donor, sampled before the COVID-19 pandemic (2011-2018). Cultures of PBMCs, some 2 million per well, were set up with 7.5 to 10 IU/ml IL-2 and roughly 9.5 ug/ml peptide pools. With the Oncomine TCR Beta short-read assay, DNA from cultured CD4+ T cells was sequenced. From the PCR reads, TCRdb called clonotypes with MiXCR, one entry per CDR3 protein. Counted here are around 7,600 distinct CDR3 sequences, approximately 53% occurring once; the ten biggest clones make up 24%. Details on this clonotype: Its antigen is unidentified.

The sequencing sample was made of CD4+ T cells from blood, cultured in vitro. The source is a human donor in good health. The chain recombines TRBV7-2 with TRBJ1-4; D call uncertain. CDR3 DNA sequence: TGTGCCAGCAGCTTAGGAAAGGGAGGGCAGACTAATGAAAAACTGTTTTTT. It specifies CASSLGKGGQTNEKLFF.